The 2 T cell receptor beta chains presented below share a single source sample, sequenced in a study of T-cell reconstitution after alpha-beta-depleted transplantation in children (TCRdb year 2016). What this sample's treatment or condition label stands for: allogeneic hematopoietic cell transplantation with graft depleted of TCRalphabeta T cells and CD19 B cells. Library creation used PCR. Sequencing instrument: Illumina HiSeq 2500. To normalize quantification of the TCRbeta repertoire, the TCR libraries were built with molecular barcoding that relied on unique molecular identifiers. The public reads were reanalyzed by TCRdb: fastp trimming at Q25, MiXCR alignment, in-frame beta chains only. One record per CDR3 amino acid sequence lists the most common genes and DNA. The sample table shows approximately 99,000 distinct CDR3 sequences, and 5% to 8% are seen once. About 23% of the sample rests with the top ten.

The sequences come from PBMCs, mostly from graft donor cells, collected 360 days after TCRalphabeta/CD19-depleted stem cell transplant. The receptors were sampled from a male patient aged 2-15 years who had a stem cell transplant for acute lymphoblastic leukemia, so the T cells may come from the graft donor.

The gene calls are TRBV5-6 and TRBJ1-1; tentative D call: TRBD1 (6 bases). The CDR3 loop spans 15 amino acids. The germline CDR1 and CDR2 sequences are SGHDT and YYEEEE. V lost 6 bases to trimming and J lost 4 bases, with 19 bases between them. CDR3 in amino acids: CASTQPGGRGTEAFF. The DNA for the CDR3 is TGTGCCAGCACCCAACCGGGGGGGCGCGGCACTGAAGCTTTCTTT.

This sequence joins TRBV6-2 or TRBV6-3 and TRBJ2-7; D is perhaps TRBD2 (5 bases). This CDR3 is built from 12 residues. The V and J ends lost 5 bases and 3 bases respectively, with 8 bases between them. Germline loops: CDR1 MNHEY, CDR2 SVGEGT. The CDR3 nucleotides are TGTGCCAGCAGTAAACGGGGCTACGAGCAGTACTTC. Translating gives CASSKRGYEQYF.